This passage covers 3 T cell receptor beta chains from one sample sequenced in a study of T cell changes during pregnancy in multiple sclerosis. Generated by immunoSEQ multiplex PCR, the TCRdb table keeps only in-frame clones and is missing some. This sample has roughly 25,000 clones; roughly 91% occur once, and the top ten carry 0.74%. This specimen was CD4+ T cells from peripheral blood mononuclear cells, taken in the first trimester of pregnancy. Source of these receptors: a female donor in good health, enrolled as a control in a pregnancy study.

The count of this clone is one. V gene TRBV7-2 combines with J gene TRBJ2-7, with 7 bases that match TRBD1. After removal of 5 bases from V and 1 base from J, the junction contained 8 bases not matched to a gene. Germline loops: CDR1 SGHTA, CDR2 FQGNSA. The CDR3 is 15 residues long. The CDR3 is CASSPRQGTSYEQYF. DNA for the CDR3: TGTGCCAGCAGCCCCCGACAGGGAACGTCCTACGAGCAGTACTTC.

This rearrangement joins TRBV6-1 to TRBJ2-3; 11 nucleotides align to TRBD1. The CDR3 loop spans 14 amino acids. Germline loops: CDR1 MNHNS, CDR2 SASEGT. Trimming removed 6 bases from V and 4 bases from J; junction bases left unmatched: 3. CDR3 sequence reads: CASSGDRGADTQYF. The CDR3 nucleotides are TGTGCCAGCAGCGGGGACAGGGGGGCAGATACGCAGTATTTT.

V usage is TRBV20-1 and J usage is TRBJ1-1, with 8 bases that match TRBD1. The V segment lost 2 bases and the J segment 11 bases; nucleotides outside the gene matches: 4. The V gene's germline CDR1 is DFQATT and CDR2 SNEGSKA (reference sequence). This CDR3 has 11 residues. The CDR3 DNA reads as TGCAGTGCTAGACCTCGGACAGGGGCTTTCTTT. It encodes CSARPRTGAFF.